One T cell receptor (beta chain) is described in this entry. Its antigen is not identified. RNA transcripts were the template, and TCR beta CDR3 regions were amplified from them. HTBI primers served in a first-round RT-PCR, which a second-round multiplex PCR followed. MiXCR, run by TCRdb on the multiplex PCR reads, gives a single entry per CDR3 protein. The sample includes almost 750,000 distinct CDR3 sequences, around 40% of them seen just once. The CDR3 contains 14 residues. Per the germline V gene, CDR1 is SGHRS and CDR2 is YFSETQ. Trimming cost V 6 bases and J 6 bases; bases outside gene matches: 8. These data come from a study of Graves' ophthalmopathy and Graves' hyperthyroidism. Study results and limitations: The model predicted ophthalmopathy progression with 60% to 71% sensitivity and around 72% specificity. Most thyroid clonotypes with frequency above 0.001 were detected in blood too.

The chain recombines TRBV5-1 with TRBJ2-2; 7 positions match TRBD2. Sequenced sample: peripheral blood. The receptor was isolated from an adult man with Graves' ophthalmopathy. CDR3 sequence: CASKGGRSAGELFF. The CDR3 DNA reads as TGCGCCAGCAAGGGCGGGAGATCAGCCGGGGAGCTGTTTTTT.